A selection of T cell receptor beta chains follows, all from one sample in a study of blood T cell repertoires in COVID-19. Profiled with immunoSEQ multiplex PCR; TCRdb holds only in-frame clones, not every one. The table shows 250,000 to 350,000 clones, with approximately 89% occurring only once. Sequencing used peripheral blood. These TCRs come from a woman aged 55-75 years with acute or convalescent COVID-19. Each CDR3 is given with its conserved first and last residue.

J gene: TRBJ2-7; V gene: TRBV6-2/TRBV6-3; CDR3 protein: CASSQPGHLSYEQYF
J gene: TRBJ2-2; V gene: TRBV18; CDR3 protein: CASSPSNTGELFF
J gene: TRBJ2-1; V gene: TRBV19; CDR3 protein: CASSNRQGREGYNEQFF
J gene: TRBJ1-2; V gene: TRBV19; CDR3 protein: CATLDSEYGYTF
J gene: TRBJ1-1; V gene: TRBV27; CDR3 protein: CASSSQGLGTEAFF
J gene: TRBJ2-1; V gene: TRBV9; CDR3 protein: CASSPSSGSKDEQFF
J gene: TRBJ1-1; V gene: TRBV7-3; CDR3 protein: CASSLTGLTEAFF
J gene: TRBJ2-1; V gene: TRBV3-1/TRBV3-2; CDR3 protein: CASSQGVAGVANEQFF
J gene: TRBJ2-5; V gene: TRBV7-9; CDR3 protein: CASSPPRGYQETQYF
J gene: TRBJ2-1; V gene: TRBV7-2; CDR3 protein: CASSHPRNEQFF
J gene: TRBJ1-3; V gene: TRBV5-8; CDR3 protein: CASSSPRGAHSGNTIYF
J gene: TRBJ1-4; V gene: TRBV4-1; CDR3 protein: CASSQFNREKLFF
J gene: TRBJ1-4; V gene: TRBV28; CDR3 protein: CASSPVQGSTTNEKLFF
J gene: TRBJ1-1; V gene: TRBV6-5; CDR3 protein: CASSPLGGTEAFF